The clone carrying this TCR beta chain is labeled medium-sized. The antigen is not known. 60 Vbeta and 13 Jbeta primers were used in PCR. TCRdb's table, derived via immunoSEQ multiplex PCR, lists solely in-frame clones and lacks some. Counted here are 150,000 to 200,000 clones, around 81% occurring once; the ten biggest clones make up roughly 2.1%. These data come from a study of cytomegalovirus exposure and HLA in healthy donors. Study information: Prior work identified some 120 million unique TCR beta sequences in some 200 million T cells. Whole-study findings and limits: Roughly uniform sequencing depth across donors was assumed, possibly incorrectly. Three chains tied to CMV proved CMV antigen-specific in vitro.

Donors had nominal health at sampling but likely had unrecorded immune exposures. V was clipped by 8 bases and J by 0 bases; unmatched bases: 13. CDR1 and CDR2 (germline): WNHNN, SYGVQD (reference sequence). This CDR3 region has 18 residues. Sequencing used PBMCs. V gene TRBV10-1 combines with J gene TRBJ2-7, with 13 bases aligning to TRBD2. The sequence derives from a woman under 40 in good health and CMV-seropositive. The CDR3 nucleotides are TGCGCCAGCTCTAGTTCGACTAGCGGGAGGACTCTCTCCTACGAGCAGTACTTC. Translated, it gives CASSSSTSGRTLSYEQYF.